Described below is a single T cell receptor (beta chain) sequence and its context. Its antigen is still unknown. The junction and the germline gene differ at one end; a read error may be behind it. This CDR3 region has 11 residues. The V gene's germline CDR1 is MDHEN and CDR2 SYDVKM. This entry belongs to a study of OX40 agonist ivuxolimab in advanced cancers. Study-level points and caveats: CD8+ T cells showed, on average, more clonal expansion than CD4+ cells. Circulating CD4+ and CD8+ T cells showed clonal expansion by week 6 at 0.1 to 3.0 mg/kg.

The method was immunoSEQ multiplex PCR; TCRdb's version includes in-frame clones alone and lacks a portion of them. Altogether 91,000 or so clones are present, roughly 94% being singletons, with the ten largest covering less than 0.2%. The J gene is TRBJ2-1, the V gene TRBV28; no clear D. The clonotype comes from an adult with an advanced solid tumor such as melanoma, head and neck, liver or kidney cancer. Sequenced here: CD4+ or CD8+ T cells sorted from blood, sampled in a trial of the OX40 agonist ivuxolimab. CDR3 region: CATSTPNEQFF. The CDR3 coding sequence is TGTGCCACCAGTACCCCAAATGAGCAGTTCTTC.